Following are 24 T cell receptor beta chains from one sample sequenced in a study of T cell changes during pregnancy in multiple sclerosis. TCRdb's table, derived via immunoSEQ multiplex PCR, lists solely in-frame clones and lacks some. The repertoire holds around 36,000 clones, 85% to 95% seen once, with around 1.2% in the top ten. The specimen comprised peripheral blood, sampled before pregnancy. Source of these receptors: a female donor with multiple sclerosis, enrolled in a pregnancy study.

The chain combines TRBV4-3 with TRBJ2-2, with no clear D. CDR3 size: 15 residues. Germline V CDR1 and CDR2: LGHNA, YSLEER. V was cut by 0 bases and J by 1 base, with 6 bases left in between. CDR3 loop: CASSQESRNTGELFF. For the CDR3, the DNA is TGCGCCAGCAGCCAAGAATCGCGGAACACCGGGGAGCTGTTTTTT.

The sample holds one count of this clone. The V call is TRBV5-1, the J call TRBJ2-5; D possibly corresponds to TRBD1 (6 bases). The CDR3 has 13 residues. Trimming cost V 2 bases and J 2 bases, with 7 bases left between them. CDR1 and CDR2 from the germline V gene are SGHRS and YFSETQ. In DNA, the CDR3 is TGCGCCAGCAGCTTTCAGGGGCAAGAGACCCAGTACTTC. Translating it yields CASSFQGQETQYF.

The gene calls are TRBV5-1 and TRBJ1-4, with 10 bases aligning to TRBD1. The J segment lost 8 bases and the V segment lost 4 bases, leaving 11 bases of the junction unmatched. Per the germline V gene, CDR1 is SGHRS and CDR2 is YFSETQ. There are 16 residues in the CDR3. CDR3 residues: CASSGRDRGKGEKLFF. The CDR3 coding sequence is TGCGCCAGCAGCGGCCGGGACAGGGGAAAGGGGGAAAAACTGTTTTTT.

The chain recombines TRBV6-5 with TRBJ2-2; D unresolved. From germline, CDR1 is MNHEY and CDR2 SVGAGI. Trimming took 0 bases from V and 1 from J, leaving 6 bases between them. This CDR3 is built from 15 residues. In DNA, the CDR3 is TGTGCCAGCAGTTACTCGGCGGAGAACACCGGGGAGCTGTTTTTT. Translation gives CASSYSAENTGELFF.

This clone was observed a single time. The CDR3: CASSARGVNGYTF. CDR3 bases: TGTGCCAGCAGTGCCCGGGGGGTAAATGGCTACACCTTC. The chain joins TRBV6-1 to TRBJ1-2, with a possible D match to TRBD1 (5 bases). CDR3 size: 13 residues. The germline gives CDR1 MNHNS, CDR2 SASEGT. The ends were cut back, 4 bases at V and 6 bases at J, with 12 bases in the middle.

J is TRBJ2-7 and V is TRBV5-1, with 7 bases lining up with TRBD1. The CDR3 is 15 residues long. Germline V gives CDR1 SGHRS, CDR2 YFSETQ. V dropped 0 bases and J dropped 5; count of bases not matched to a gene: 8. For the CDR3, the DNA is TGCGCCAGCAGCTTGGGAAGGACAGGCCGCCACGAGCAGTACTTC. This translates into CASSLGRTGRHEQYF.

This clone was detected only once. This chain links TRBV7-6 with TRBJ2-7, with D perhaps TRBD2 (6 bases). The germline V gene encodes CDR1 SGHVS and CDR2 FNYEAQ. Trimming pared 5 bases from V and 3 bases from J, leaving 14 bases between. The CDR3 loop spans 14 amino acids. The CDR3 DNA is TGTGCCAGCAGCGTGCCTAGCGCCTGCTACGAGCAGTACTTC. It codes for CASSVPSACYEQYF.

The chain joins TRBV5-6 to TRBJ1-4; D gene ambiguous. V lost 0 bases to trimming and J lost 7 bases, with 16 bases between them. Germline V gene data show CDR1 as SGHDT and CDR2 as YYEEEE. CDR3 size: 16 residues. CDR3 sequence: CASSLDGSGVFEKLFF. CDR3 nucleotides: TGTGCCAGCAGCTTGGACGGGAGCGGAGTGTTTGAAAAACTGTTTTTT.

This rearrangement joins TRBV6-6 to TRBJ2-7; 14 bases agree with TRBD2. The V and J ends lost 6 bases and 0 bases, in that order; junction bases with no gene match: 4. The CDR3 has 16 amino acids. Germline CDR1 MNHNY, CDR2 SVGAGI (reference sequence). The CDR3 coding sequence is TGTGCCAGCAGCTCAGGACTAGCGGGAGGCTCCTACGAGCAGTACTTC. Protein sequence: CASSSGLAGGSYEQYF.

This chain joins TRBV9 and TRBJ2-3; 12 bases align to TRBD2. Germline CDR1 is SGDLS and CDR2 is YYNGEE. The V segment lost 3 bases and the J segment 4 bases; nucleotides outside the gene matches: 12. CDR3 length: 18 amino acids. The CDR3 protein is CASSAGLAGRVVADTQYF. CDR3 DNA: TGTGCCAGCAGCGCCGGACTAGCGGGACGGGTGGTGGCAGATACGCAGTATTTT.

V gene TRBV9 combines with J gene TRBJ2-1, with 8 bases identical to TRBD2. With V trimmed by 0 bases and J by 5 bases, 13 bases remained unmatched. The CDR3 length is 18 residues. From germline, CDR1 is SGDLS and CDR2 YYNGEE. The CDR3 DNA reads as TGTGCCAGCAGCGTAGACCCGACTAGCGAAGGGGGAAACAATGAGCAGTTCTTC. Its translation: CASSVDPTSEGGNNEQFF. The variable domain in full, completed from reference TRBV9 and TRBJ2-1, reads DSGVTQTPKHLITATGQRVTLRCSPRSGDLSVYWYQQSLDQGLQFLIQYYNGEERAKGNILERFSAQQFPDLHSELNLSSLELGDSALYFCASSVDPTSEGGNNEQFFGPGTRLTVL.

The chain uses TRBV6-4 and TRBJ1-6, with D tentatively TRBD1 (6 bases). The V and J ends lost 9 bases and 6 bases respectively, with 12 bases between them. Germline V gene lookup returns CDR1 MRHNA and CDR2 SNTAGT. The CDR3 runs 13 residues. The CDR3 here is CASLDRSNSPLHF. The CDR3 nucleotides read TGTGCCAGTTTGGACAGAAGTAATTCACCCCTCCACTTT.

The genes are TRBV19 and TRBJ2-5; D is possibly TRBD2 (8 bases). This CDR3 has 17 amino acids. Germline assignment: CDR1 LNHDA and CDR2 SQIVND (reference sequence). Trimming pared 3 bases from V and 2 bases from J, leaving 19 bases between. CDR3 coding DNA: TGTGCCAGTAGTATCAGGGGGAGTAGCGGGACTCAAGAGACCCAGTACTTC. It yields the protein CASSIRGSSGTQETQYF.

This chain joins TRBV19 and TRBJ2-1; possibly TRBD1 for D (5 bases). Trimming removed 3 bases at V and 8 bases at J, with 11 bases between. The CDR3 is made up of 13 amino acids. Germline CDR1 is LNHDA and CDR2 is SQIVND (reference sequence). CDR3 loop: CASSIWGNHEQFF. The CDR3 DNA reads TGTGCCAGTAGTATCTGGGGCAACCATGAGCAGTTCTTC.

The gene calls are TRBV7-4 and TRBJ2-7, with TRBD2 matching 15 bases. V lost 3 bases to trimming and J lost 9 bases; unmatched junction nucleotides: 9. This CDR3 region has 16 residues. The V gene's germline CDR1 is SGHVT and CDR2 SQSDAQ. In DNA form, the CDR3 reads TGTGCCAGCAGCTTCTCCGGGACTAGCGGGAGGCACCGGCAGTACTTC. Residues: CASSFSGTSGRHRQYF.

The genes are TRBV25-1 and TRBJ2-3; the match to TRBD2 covers 11 bases. J lost 0 bases, V lost 2 bases, and 1 base had no gene match. From germline, CDR1 is MGHDK and CDR2 SYGVNS. The CDR3 covers 16 residues. The CDR3 DNA sequence: TGTGCCAGCAGTGAAACTAGCGGGAGTAGCACAGATACGCAGTATTTT. The encoded protein is CASSETSGSSTDTQYF. The variable domain in full, completed from reference TRBV25-1 and TRBJ2-3, reads EADIYQTPRYLVIGTGKKITLECSQTMGHDKMYWYQQDPGMELHLIHYSYGVNSTEKGDLSSESTVSRIRTEHFPLTLESARPSHTSQYLCASSETSGSSTDTQYFGPGTRLTVL.

J is TRBJ2-6 and V is TRBV11-3, with 14 positions matching TRBD2. This CDR3 region has 18 residues. V trimming: 5 bases; J trimming: 4 bases; junction bases outside the gene matches: 7. Germline V gene data show CDR1 as SGHNT and CDR2 as YENEEA. In DNA form, the CDR3 reads TGTGCCAGCAGCGAGACTAGCGGGAGGGCCTTCGGGGCCAACGTCCTGACTTTC. Its protein product is CASSETSGRAFGANVLTF. Looking up the rest from reference TRBV11-3 and TRBJ2-6 gives the full variable domain: EAGVVQSPRYKIIEKKQPVAFWCNPISGHNTLYWYLQNLGQGPELLIRYENEEAVDDSQLPKDRFSAERLKGVDSTLKIQPAELGDSAVYLCASSETSGRAFGANVLTFGAGSRLTVL.

The chain uses TRBV14 and TRBJ2-4; weak D call: TRBD2 (5 bases). With 5 bases removed from V and 0 bases from J, the gap between germline ends came to 11 bases. From germline, CDR1 is SGHDN and CDR2 FVKESK. This CDR3 contains 15 residues. The CDR3 DNA is TGTGCCAGCAGCACGGGCCGGGGAGCCAAAAACATTCAGTACTTC. Protein: CASSTGRGAKNIQYF.

V and J are TRBV27 and TRBJ1-1, with 7 nucleotides matching TRBD1. V was clipped by 6 bases and J by 6 bases; unmatched bases: 13. The germline V gene encodes CDR1 MNHEY and CDR2 SMNVEV (reference sequence). This CDR3 is built from 15 residues. CDR3 loop: CASSGTESVYAEAFF. The CDR3 nucleotides are TGTGCCAGCAGCGGGACAGAATCAGTTTACGCTGAAGCTTTCTTT.

This sequence joins TRBV4-2 and TRBJ2-1, with 12 nucleotides matching TRBD2. V was clipped by 0 bases and J by 8 bases; unmatched bases: 8. Per germline, CDR1 LGHNA and CDR2 YNFKEQ. This CDR3 spans 17 amino acids. The CDR3 bases are TGTGCCAGCAGCCAAGAGGGCCTAGCGGGAGGGCCCCATGAGCAGTTCTTC. It yields the protein CASSQEGLAGGPHEQFF.

The chain is built from TRBV18 and TRBJ2-3; the match to TRBD2 covers 11 bases. The V gene end was trimmed by 3 bases and the J gene end by 10 bases; junction bases not matched to a gene: 15. The germline V gene has CDR1 KGHSH and CDR2 LQKENI. The CDR3 spans 17 residues. The CDR3 bases are TGTGCCAGCTCACCCCTCGGGACTAGCGGCCGGATTAGTCCGCAGTATTTT. As protein: CASSPLGTSGRISPQYF.

This clone was recorded once. The rearrangement uses TRBV5-1 and TRBJ2-7; possibly TRBD1 for D (6 bases). Trimming cost V 1 base and J 0 bases, with 11 bases left between them. The germline V gene has CDR1 SGHRS and CDR2 YFSETQ. This CDR3 has 15 amino acids. The CDR3 protein is CASSLRQGHSYEQYF. CDR3 coding DNA: TGCGCCAGCAGCTTGCGGCAGGGACACTCCTACGAGCAGTACTTC.

This clone was recorded only once. V is TRBV5-1 and J is TRBJ1-4; D gene ambiguous. The V gene lost 4 bases and the J gene lost 7 bases, with 17 bases spanning the gap. This CDR3 is 15 amino acids long. CDR1 is SGHRS, CDR2 YFSETQ, per germline. The CDR3 reads CASSLYRDPSEKLFF. CDR3 sequence (DNA): TGCGCCAGCAGCCTTTACAGAGACCCTTCTGAAAAACTGTTTTTT.

The genes are TRBV7-2 and TRBJ2-7; a weak D match, TRBD1 (6 bases). CDR1 is SGHTA and CDR2 is FQGNSA in the germline V gene. V was trimmed by 4 bases and J by 3 bases, leaving 10 bases between them. The CDR3 totals 13 residues. The CDR3, as DNA: TGTGCCAGCAGCTCGGACAGTTACTACGAGCAGTACTTC. Translating it yields CASSSDSYYEQYF.